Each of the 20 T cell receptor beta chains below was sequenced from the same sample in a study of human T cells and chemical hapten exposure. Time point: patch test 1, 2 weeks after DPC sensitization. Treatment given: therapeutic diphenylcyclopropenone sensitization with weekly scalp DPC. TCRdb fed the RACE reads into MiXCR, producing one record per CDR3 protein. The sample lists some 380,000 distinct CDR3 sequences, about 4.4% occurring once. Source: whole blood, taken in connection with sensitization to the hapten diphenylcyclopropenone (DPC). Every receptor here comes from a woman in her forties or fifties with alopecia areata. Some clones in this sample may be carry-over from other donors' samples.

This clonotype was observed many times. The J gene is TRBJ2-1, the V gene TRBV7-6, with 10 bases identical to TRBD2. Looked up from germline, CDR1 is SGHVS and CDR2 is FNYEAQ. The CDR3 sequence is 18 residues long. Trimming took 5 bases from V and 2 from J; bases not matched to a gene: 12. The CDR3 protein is CASSQMVAGGLTYNEQFF. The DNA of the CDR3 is TGTGCCAGCAGCCAGATGGTAGCGGGGGGACTAACCTACAATGAGCAGTTCTTC.

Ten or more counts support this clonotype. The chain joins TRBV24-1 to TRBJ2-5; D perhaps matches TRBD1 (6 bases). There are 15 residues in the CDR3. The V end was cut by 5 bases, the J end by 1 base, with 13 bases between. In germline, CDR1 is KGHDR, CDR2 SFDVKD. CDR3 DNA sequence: TGTGCCACCAGTGTTGGGGGCCGTACCCAAGAGACCCAGTACTTC. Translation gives CATSVGGRTQETQYF.

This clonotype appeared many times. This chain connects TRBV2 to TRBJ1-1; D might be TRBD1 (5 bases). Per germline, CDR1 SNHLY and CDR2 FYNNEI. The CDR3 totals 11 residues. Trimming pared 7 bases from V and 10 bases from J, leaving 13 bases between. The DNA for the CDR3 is TGTGCCAGCATAACCGGGACCAGAGCTTTCTTT. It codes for CASITGTRAFF. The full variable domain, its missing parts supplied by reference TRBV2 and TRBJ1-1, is EPEVTQTPSHQVTQMGQEVILRCVPISNHLYFYWYRQILGQKVEFLVSFYNNEISEKSEIFDDQFSVERPDGSNFTLKIRSTKLEDSAMYFCASITGTRAFFGQGTRLTVV.

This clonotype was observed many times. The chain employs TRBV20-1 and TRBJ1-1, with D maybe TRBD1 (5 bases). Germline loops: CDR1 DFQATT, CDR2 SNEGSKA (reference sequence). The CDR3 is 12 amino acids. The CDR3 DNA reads TGCATCGTAGCTGGGGCAAACACTGAAGCTTTCTTT. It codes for CIVAGANTEAFF.

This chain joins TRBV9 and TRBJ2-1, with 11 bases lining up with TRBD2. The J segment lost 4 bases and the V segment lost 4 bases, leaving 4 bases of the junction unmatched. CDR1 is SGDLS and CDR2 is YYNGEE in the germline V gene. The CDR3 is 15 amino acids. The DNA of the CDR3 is TGTGCCAGCAGCCCTAGCGGGAGGCAGTACAATGAGCAGTTCTTC. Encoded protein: CASSPSGRQYNEQFF.

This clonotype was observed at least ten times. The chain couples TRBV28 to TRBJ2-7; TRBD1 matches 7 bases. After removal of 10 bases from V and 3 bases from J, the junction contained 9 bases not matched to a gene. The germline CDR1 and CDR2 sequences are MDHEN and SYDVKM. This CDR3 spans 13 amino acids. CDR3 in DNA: TGTGCCATCACCGGGACAGATTTCTACGAGCAGTACTTC. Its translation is CAITGTDFYEQYF. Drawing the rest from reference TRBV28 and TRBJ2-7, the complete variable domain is DVKVTQSSRYLVKRTGEKVFLECVQDMDHENMFWYRQDPGLGLRLIYFSYDVKMKEKGDIPEGYSVSREKKERFSLILESASTNQTSMYLCAITGTDFYEQYFGPGTRLTVT.

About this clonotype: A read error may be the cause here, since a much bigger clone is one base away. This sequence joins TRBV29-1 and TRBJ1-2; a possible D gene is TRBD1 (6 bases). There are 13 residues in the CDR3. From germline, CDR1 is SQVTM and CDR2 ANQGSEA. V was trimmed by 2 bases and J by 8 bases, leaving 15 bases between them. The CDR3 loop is CSVERGGLNGYTF. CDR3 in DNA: TGCAGCGTTGAAAGGGGGGGGCTGAACGGCTACACCTTC.

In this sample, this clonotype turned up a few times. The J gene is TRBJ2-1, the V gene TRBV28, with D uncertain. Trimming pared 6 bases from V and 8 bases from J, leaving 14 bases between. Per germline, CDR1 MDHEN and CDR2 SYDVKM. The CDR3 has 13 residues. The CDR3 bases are TGTGCCAGCAGCCAGGCTCCCCTCTATGAGCAGTTCTTC. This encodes CASSQAPLYEQFF.

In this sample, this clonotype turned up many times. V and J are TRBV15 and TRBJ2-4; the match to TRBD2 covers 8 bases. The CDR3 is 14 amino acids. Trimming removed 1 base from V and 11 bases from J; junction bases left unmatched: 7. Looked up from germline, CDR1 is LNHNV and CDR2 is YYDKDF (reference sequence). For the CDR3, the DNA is TGTGCCACCAGCAGAGTTACTAGCGGTAACTTTCAGTACTTC. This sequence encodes CATSRVTSGNFQYF.

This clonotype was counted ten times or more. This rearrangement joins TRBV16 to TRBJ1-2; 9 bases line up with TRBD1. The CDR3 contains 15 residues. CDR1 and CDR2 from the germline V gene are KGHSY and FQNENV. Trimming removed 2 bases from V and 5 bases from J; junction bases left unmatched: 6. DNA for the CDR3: TGTGCCAGCAGCCAAACCTACAGGGGGCTATATGGCTACACCTTC. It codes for CASSQTYRGLYGYTF.

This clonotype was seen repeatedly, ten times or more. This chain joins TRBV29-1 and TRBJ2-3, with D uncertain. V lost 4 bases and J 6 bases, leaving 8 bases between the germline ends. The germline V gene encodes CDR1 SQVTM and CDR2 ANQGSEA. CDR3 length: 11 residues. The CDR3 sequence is CSVGTADTQYF. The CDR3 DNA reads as TGCAGCGTTGGGACCGCCGATACGCAGTATTTT.

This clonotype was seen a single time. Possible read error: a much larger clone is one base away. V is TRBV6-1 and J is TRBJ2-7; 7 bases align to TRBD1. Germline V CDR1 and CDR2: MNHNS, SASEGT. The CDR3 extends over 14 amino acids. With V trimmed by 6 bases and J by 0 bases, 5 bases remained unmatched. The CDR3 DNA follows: TGTGCCAGCAGCACACGGGACAGCTCCTACGAGCAGTACTTC. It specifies CASSTRDSSYEQYF.

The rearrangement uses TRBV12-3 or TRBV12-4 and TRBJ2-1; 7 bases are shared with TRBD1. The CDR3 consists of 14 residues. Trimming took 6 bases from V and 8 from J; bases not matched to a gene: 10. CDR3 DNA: TGTGCCAGCAGGGGGATACAGGGGATGGATGAGCAGTTCTTC. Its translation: CASRGIQGMDEQFF.

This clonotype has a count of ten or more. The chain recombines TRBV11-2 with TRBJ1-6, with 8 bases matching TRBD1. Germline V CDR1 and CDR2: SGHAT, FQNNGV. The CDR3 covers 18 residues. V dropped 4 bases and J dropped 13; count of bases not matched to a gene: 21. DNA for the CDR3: TGTGCCAGCAGCTCCGGGACAGGACTTGGCCTATGGACCGCGCCCCTCCACTTT. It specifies CASSSGTGLGLWTAPLHF.

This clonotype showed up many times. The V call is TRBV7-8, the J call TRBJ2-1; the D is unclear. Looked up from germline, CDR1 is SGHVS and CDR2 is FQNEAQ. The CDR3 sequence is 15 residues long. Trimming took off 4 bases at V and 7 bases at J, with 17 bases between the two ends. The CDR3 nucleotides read TGTGCCAGCAGCTCGAATATCGTGCCTGGGAATGAGCAGTTCTTC. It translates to CASSSNIVPGNEQFF.

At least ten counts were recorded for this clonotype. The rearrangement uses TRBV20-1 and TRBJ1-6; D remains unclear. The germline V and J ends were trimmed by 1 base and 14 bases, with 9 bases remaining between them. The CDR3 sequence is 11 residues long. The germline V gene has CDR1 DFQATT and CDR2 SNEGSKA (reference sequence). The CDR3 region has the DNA TGCAGTGCTAGAGTGGGCGAATCCCTCCACTTT. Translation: CSARVGESLHF.

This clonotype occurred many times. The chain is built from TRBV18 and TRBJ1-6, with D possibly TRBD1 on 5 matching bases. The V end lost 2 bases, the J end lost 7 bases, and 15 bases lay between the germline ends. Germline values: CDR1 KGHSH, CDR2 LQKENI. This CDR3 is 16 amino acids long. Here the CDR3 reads CASSPRTGGGNSPLHF. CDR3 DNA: TGTGCCAGCTCACCAAGGACCGGGGGAGGGAATTCACCCCTCCACTTT.

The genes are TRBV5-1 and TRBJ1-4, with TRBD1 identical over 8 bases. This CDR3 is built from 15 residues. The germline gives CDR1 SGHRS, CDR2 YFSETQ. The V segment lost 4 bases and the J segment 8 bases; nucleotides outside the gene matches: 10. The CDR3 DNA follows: TGCGCCAGCAGCCGCGGTACAGGGGGGGAAGAAAAACTGTTTTTT. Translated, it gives CASSRGTGGEEKLFF.

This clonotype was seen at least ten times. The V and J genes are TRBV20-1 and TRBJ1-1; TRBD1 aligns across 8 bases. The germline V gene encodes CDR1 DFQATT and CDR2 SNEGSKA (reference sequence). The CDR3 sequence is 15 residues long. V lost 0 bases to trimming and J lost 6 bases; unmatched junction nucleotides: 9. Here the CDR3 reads CSARDTKQGVAEAFF. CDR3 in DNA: TGCAGTGCTAGAGATACGAAACAGGGGGTGGCTGAAGCTTTCTTT.

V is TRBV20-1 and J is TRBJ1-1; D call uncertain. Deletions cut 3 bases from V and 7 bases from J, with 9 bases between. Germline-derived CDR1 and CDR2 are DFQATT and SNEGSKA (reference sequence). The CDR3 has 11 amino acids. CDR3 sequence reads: CSASTGVEAFF. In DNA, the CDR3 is TGCAGTGCTAGTACCGGGGTTGAAGCTTTCTTT.